This TCR beta chain was retrieved from a study of shared clonotypes between healthy human individuals. Study results and caveats: Some clonotypes were shared by all four sorted-subset donors, while others were not shared. The non-shared ones had lower generation probabilities than the shared ones.

TCRdb's copy holds only in-frame clones and misses some; the assay was immunoSEQ multiplex PCR. The sample contains approximately 2.5 million clones, around nine tenths of which appear only once. V shed 0 bases and J shed 7 bases, with 8 bases lying between them. The CDR3 extends over 14 amino acids. The germline CDR1 and CDR2 sequences are SGDLS and YYNGEE. Worth noting for this clone: Its specificity is unknown. Other DNA sequences within the sample encode an identical CDR3.

The specimen was naive CD4+ T cells sorted from blood. Subset here: CD45RA+ positively selected. The TCR comes from a man aged 18 to 30 in good health. The chain uses TRBV9 and TRBJ1-6; D is possibly TRBD1 (6 bases). DNA for the CDR3: TGTGCCAGCAGCGTAGGACAGGCCAATTCACCCCTCCACTTT. This gives the protein CASSVGQANSPLHF.